This T cell receptor (beta chain) was observed in a study of naive and memory T cell subsets. Cells stained for CD3, CD4, CD8, CD45RA and CD27 were sorted into four subsets. There are a few counts of this clonotype. The germline CDR1 and CDR2 sequences are SGHRS and YFSETQ. The junction had 12 bases not matched to a gene; V was cut back by 4 bases and J by 7 bases. The CDR3 runs to 16 residues. An equimolar mix of two oligonucleotides served as the beta constant-region primer for TRBC1 and TRBC2. The ligated cDNA underwent four PCR rounds using SP2 and nested alpha and beta constant-region primers. TCRdb re-analysed the UMI-ligation and nested PCR reads in MiXCR, keeping a single row per CDR3 protein. The sample consists of approximately 29,000 distinct CDR3 sequences, roughly 20% of them appearing once.

The source material was effector memory CD4+ T cells from blood. Subset denoted: effector memory, CD45RA- CD27-. The J gene is TRBJ2-1, the V gene TRBV5-1, with 9 positions matching TRBD2. This sequence was found in a human donor in good health. Written as DNA, the CDR3 is TGCGCCAGCAGCCCCGAAGGAAAGCGGGAGGAGAATGAGCAGTTCTTC. The encoded protein is CASSPEGKREENEQFF.